What follows is one T cell receptor beta chain and its context. Its specificity is unknown. This specimen belongs to a study of T cell responses to AZD1222 COVID-19 vaccine. Repertoires were generated with immunoSEQ multiplex PCR, while TCRdb's copy carries only in-frame clones and drops some. The sample lists 100,000 to 150,000 clones; around 90% were seen once. This CDR3 contains 15 residues. The V and J ends lost 3 bases and 6 bases respectively, with 18 bases between them. Germline loops: CDR1 SGHVS, CDR2 FNYEAQ. Notes on the study in general: Baseline seropositives among AZD1222 recipients totaled only six or seven.

This TCR was sampled from an adult in good health. The rearrangement links TRBV7-6 to TRBJ2-7; perhaps TRBD1 as D (6 bases). The source was peripheral blood, collected on day 0 of AZD1222 vaccination. This CDR3 reads CASSLSRDQGTEQYF. The CDR3 DNA reads TGTGCCAGCAGCTTGTCCCGGGACCAGGGGACCGAGCAGTACTTC.